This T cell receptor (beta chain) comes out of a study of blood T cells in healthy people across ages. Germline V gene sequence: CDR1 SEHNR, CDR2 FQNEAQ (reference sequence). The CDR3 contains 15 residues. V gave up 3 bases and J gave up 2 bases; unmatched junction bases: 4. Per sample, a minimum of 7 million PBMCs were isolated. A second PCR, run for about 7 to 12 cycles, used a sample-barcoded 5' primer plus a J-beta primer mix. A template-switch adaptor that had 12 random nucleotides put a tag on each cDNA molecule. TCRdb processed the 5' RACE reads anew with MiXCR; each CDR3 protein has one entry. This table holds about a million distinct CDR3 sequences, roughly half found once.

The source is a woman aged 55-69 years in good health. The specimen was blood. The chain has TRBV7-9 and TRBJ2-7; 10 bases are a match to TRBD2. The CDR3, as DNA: TGTGCCAGCAGCTTCGGGACTAGCGTCACCTACGAGCAGTACTTC. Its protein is CASSFGTSVTYEQYF.